This T cell receptor beta chain was identified in a study of T cells after yellow fever vaccination. About this clonotype: What it binds is unknown.

Study-wide results and limits: Shared CD4/CD8 clonotypes were a small share, likely from convergent recombination.

In making TCR cDNA, 5'RACE template switching added a universal primer site and UMIs to it. TCRdb redid the calling of the 5' RACE reads with MiXCR, one entry per CDR3 protein. The sample consists of under 600,000 distinct CDR3 sequences, about 13% of them appearing once. Germline V gene data show CDR1 as LGHNA and CDR2 as YSLEER. The J segment lost 3 bases and the V segment lost 0 bases, leaving 1 base of the junction unmatched. CDR3 length: 14 residues. The material sequenced was PBMCs, taken on the day of the yellow fever booster vaccination. This chain joins TRBV4-3 and TRBJ1-2; TRBD1 matches at 7 bases. The sequence came from a man in his thirties or forties who received the YFV17D yellow fever vaccine. The chain's CDR3 is CASSQDRGDYGYTF. In DNA, the CDR3 is TGCGCCAGCAGCCAAGACAGGGGGGACTATGGCTACACCTTC.